Below, one T cell receptor (beta chain) is given with its context. The record originates from a study of blood T cell repertoires in COVID-19. About the study: Researchers got acute and convalescent COVID-19 samples from the United States, Italy and Spain. In each case, the material was cDNA or gDNA derived from T cells, B-cell-depleted T cells, or PBMCs.

Per the original data handling: How many nucleated cells were present was estimated from reference gene primer amplification. Profiled with immunoSEQ multiplex PCR; TCRdb holds only in-frame clones, not every one. The D gene and trimming were derived from the DNA, and the V and J assignments and clone size from that table. Of over 150,000 clones listed, 88% are singletons. The CDR3 is 13 amino acids. The germline V and J ends were trimmed by 1 base and 3 bases, with 8 bases remaining between them. Germline CDR1 reads SGHRS; CDR2 reads YFSETQ. The source material was peripheral blood. This receptor was taken from a man in his fifties or sixties who had recovered from COVID-19. V gene TRBV5-1 combines with J gene TRBJ2-7, with a weak D call TRBD2 (5 bases). In DNA form, the CDR3 reads TGCGCCAGCAGCTTGCAGAGCGGCTACGAGCAGTACTTC. Amino acid sequence: CASSLQSGYEQYF. The full variable domain, with the rest looked up from reference TRBV5-1 and TRBJ2-7, is KAGVTQTPRYLIKTRGQQVTLSCSPISGHRSVSWYQQTPGQGLQFLFEYFSETQRNKGNFPGRFSGRQFSNSRSEMNVSTLELGDSALYLCASSLQSGYEQYFGPGTRLTVT.